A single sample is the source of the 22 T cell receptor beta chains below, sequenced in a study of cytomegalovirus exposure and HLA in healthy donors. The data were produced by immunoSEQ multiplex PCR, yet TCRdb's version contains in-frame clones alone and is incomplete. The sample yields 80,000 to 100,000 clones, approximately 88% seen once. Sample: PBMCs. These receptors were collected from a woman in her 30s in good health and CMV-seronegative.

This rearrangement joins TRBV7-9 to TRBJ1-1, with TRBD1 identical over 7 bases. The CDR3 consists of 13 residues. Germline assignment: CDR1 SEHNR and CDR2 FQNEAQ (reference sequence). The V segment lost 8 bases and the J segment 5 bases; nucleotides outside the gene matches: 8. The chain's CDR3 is CASEEGARTEAFF. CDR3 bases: TGTGCCAGCGAAGAGGGGGCCCGAACTGAAGCTTTCTTT.

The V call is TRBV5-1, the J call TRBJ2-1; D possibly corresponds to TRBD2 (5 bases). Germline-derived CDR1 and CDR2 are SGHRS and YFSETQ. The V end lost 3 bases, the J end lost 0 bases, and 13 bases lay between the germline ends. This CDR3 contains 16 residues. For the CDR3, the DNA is TGCGCCAGCAGCTCCTTGGCGGACTCCTCCTACAATGAGCAGTTCTTC. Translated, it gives CASSSLADSSYNEQFF.

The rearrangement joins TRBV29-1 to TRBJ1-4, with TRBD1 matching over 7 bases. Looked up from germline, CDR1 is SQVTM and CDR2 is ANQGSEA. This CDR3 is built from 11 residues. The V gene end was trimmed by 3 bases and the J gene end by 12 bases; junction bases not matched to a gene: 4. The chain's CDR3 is CSVEDRRQLFF. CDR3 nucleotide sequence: TGCAGCGTTGAGGACAGGCGGCAACTGTTTTTT.

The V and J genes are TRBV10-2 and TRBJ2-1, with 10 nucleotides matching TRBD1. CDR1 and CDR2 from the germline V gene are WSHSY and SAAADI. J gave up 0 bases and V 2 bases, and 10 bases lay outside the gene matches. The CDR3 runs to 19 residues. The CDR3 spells CASSEEGTGAAVSYNEQFF. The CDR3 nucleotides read TGCGCCAGCAGTGAGGAGGGGACAGGGGCAGCAGTCTCCTACAATGAGCAGTTCTTC.

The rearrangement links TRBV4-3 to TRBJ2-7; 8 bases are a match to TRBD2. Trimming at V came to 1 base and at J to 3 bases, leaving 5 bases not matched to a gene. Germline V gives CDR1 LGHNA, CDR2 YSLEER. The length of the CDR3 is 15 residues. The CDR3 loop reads CASSQGAGVGYEQYF. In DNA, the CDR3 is TGCGCCAGCAGCCAAGGAGCGGGAGTGGGCTACGAGCAGTACTTC.

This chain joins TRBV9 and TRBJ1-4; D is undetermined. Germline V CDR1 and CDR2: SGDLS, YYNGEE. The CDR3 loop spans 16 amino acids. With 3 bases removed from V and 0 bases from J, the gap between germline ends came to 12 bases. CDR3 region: CASSAREAATNEKLFF. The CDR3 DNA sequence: TGTGCCAGCAGCGCCCGCGAGGCCGCAACTAATGAAAAACTGTTTTTT.

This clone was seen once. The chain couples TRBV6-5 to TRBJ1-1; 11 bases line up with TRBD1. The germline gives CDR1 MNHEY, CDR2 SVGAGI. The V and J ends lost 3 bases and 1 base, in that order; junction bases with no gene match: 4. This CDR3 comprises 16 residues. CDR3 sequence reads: CASSYTGTGGNTEAFF. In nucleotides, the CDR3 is TGTGCCAGCAGTTATACTGGGACAGGGGGGAACACTGAAGCTTTCTTT.

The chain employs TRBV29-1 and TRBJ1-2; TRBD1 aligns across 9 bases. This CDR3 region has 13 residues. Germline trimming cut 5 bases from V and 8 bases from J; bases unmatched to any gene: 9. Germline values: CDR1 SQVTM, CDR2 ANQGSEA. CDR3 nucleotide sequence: TGCAGCGTTACGGGACAGGGAAGTTTCGGCTACACCTTC. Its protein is CSVTGQGSFGYTF.

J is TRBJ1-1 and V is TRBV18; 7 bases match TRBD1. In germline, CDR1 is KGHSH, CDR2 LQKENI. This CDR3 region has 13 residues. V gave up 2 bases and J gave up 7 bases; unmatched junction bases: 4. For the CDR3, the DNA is TGTGCCAGCTCACCAGTCACAGGGGATGAAGCTTTCTTT. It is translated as CASSPVTGDEAFF.

The CDR3 spells CASSLGNREARGYTF. For the CDR3, the DNA is TGTGCCAGCAGCTTGGGTAACAGGGAAGCGCGGGGCTACACCTTC. The chain combines TRBV5-4 with TRBJ1-2; a weak D match, TRBD1 (6 bases). CDR1 and CDR2 (germline): SGHNT, YYREEE (reference sequence). The CDR3 consists of 15 residues. Trimming stripped 0 bases from V and 8 bases from J, with 17 bases between.

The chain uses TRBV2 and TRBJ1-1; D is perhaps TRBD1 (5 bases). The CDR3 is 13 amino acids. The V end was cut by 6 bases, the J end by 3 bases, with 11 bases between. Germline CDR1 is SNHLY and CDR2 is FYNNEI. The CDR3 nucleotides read TGTGCCAGCAGCAGGGCGGTCGACACTGAAGCTTTCTTT. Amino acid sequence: CASSRAVDTEAFF.

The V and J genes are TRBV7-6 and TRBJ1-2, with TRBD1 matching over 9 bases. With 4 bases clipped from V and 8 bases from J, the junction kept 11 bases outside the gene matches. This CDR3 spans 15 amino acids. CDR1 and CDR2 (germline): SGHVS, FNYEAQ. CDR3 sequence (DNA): TGTGCCAGCAGCTCAGGACAGGGGACGGGGCAGGGCTACACCTTC. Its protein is CASSSGQGTGQGYTF.

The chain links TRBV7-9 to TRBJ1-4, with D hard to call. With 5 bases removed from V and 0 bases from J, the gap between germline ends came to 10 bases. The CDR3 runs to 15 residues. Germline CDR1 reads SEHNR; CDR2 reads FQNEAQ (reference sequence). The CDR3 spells CASSPPGSTNEKLFF. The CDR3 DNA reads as TGTGCCAGCAGCCCTCCGGGGTCAACTAATGAAAAACTGTTTTTT.

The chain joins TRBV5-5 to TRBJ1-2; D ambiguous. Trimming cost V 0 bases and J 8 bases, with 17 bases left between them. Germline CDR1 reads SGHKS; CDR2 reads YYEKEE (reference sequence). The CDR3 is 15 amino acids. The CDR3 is CASSLVPGDAPGYTF. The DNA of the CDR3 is TGTGCCAGCAGCTTGGTACCGGGAGACGCCCCGGGCTACACCTTC.

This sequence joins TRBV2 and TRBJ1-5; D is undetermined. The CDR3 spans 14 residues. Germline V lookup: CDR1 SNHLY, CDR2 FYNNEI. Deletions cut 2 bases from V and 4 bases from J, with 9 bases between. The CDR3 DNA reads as TGTGCCAGCAGTGAAAGCGGGCGTAATCAGCCCCAGCATTTT. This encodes CASSESGRNQPQHF. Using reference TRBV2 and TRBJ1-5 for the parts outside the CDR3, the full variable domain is EPEVTQTPSHQVTQMGQEVILRCVPISNHLYFYWYRQILGQKVEFLVSFYNNEISEKSEIFDDQFSVERPDGSNFTLKIRSTKLEDSAMYFCASSESGRNQPQHFGDGTRLSIL.

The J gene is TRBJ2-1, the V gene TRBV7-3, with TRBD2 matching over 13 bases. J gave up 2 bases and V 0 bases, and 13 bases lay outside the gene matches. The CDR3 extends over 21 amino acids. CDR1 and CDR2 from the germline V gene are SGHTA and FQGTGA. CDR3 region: CASSLTTSGRARLFPYNEQFF. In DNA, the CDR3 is TGTGCCAGCAGCTTAACTACTAGCGGGAGGGCCCGGCTCTTTCCCTACAATGAGCAGTTCTTC.

CDR3 coding DNA: TGCGCCAGCAGCCAAGATCCGGGACTAGCGGGAGCGGCAGATACGCAGTATTTT. Translation gives CASSQDPGLAGAADTQYF. The V and J genes are TRBV4-3 and TRBJ2-3; 14 bases map to TRBD2. The trim removed 0 bases at V and 4 bases at J, leaving 6 bases unmatched. The CDR3 has 18 residues. Germline CDR1 and CDR2: LGHNA and YSLEER.

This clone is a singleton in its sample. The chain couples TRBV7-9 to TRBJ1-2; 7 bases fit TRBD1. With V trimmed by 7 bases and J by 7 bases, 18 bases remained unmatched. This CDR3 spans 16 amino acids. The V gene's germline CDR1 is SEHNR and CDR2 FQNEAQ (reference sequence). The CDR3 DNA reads TGTGCCAGCAACTTCCTACTCAAACAGGGGACTTCTGGCTACACCTTC. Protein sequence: CASNFLLKQGTSGYTF.

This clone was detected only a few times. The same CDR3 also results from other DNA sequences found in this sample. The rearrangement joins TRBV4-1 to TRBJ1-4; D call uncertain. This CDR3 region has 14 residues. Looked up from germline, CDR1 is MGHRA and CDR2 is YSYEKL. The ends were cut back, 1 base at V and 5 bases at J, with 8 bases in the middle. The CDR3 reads CASSQGSGNEKLFF. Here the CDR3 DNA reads TGCGCCAGCAGCCAAGGGAGCGGGAATGAAAAACTGTTTTTT.

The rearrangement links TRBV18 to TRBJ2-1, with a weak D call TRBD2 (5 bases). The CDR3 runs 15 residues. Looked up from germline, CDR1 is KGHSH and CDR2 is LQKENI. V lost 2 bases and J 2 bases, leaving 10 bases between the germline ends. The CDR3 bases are TGTGCCAGCTCACCAATGGCGGGCCCCTACAATGAGCAGTTCTTC. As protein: CASSPMAGPYNEQFF.

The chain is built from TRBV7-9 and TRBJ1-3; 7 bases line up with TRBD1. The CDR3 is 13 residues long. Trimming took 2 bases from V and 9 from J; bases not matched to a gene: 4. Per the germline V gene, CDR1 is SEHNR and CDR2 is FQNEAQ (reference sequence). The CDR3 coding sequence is TGTGCCAGCAGCTTACAAGGGGGCAGCACCATATATTTT. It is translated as CASSLQGGSTIYF.

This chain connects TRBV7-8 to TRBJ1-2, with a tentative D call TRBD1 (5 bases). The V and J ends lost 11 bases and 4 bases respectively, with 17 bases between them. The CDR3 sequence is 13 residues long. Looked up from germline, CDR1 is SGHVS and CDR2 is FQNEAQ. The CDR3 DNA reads TGTGCCTGGGGGGTGACTGGGGGCTATGGCTACACCTTC. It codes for CAWGVTGGYGYTF.